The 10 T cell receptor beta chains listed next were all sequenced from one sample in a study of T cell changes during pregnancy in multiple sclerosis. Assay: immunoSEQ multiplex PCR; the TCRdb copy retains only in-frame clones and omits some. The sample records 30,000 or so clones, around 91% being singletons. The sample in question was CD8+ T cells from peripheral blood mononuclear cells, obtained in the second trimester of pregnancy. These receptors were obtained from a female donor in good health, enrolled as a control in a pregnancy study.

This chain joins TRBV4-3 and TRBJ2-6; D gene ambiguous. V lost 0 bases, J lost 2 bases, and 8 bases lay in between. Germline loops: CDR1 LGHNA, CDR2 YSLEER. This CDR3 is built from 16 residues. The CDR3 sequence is CASSQDFPTGANVLTF. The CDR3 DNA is TGCGCCAGCAGCCAAGATTTCCCTACTGGGGCCAACGTCCTGACTTTC.

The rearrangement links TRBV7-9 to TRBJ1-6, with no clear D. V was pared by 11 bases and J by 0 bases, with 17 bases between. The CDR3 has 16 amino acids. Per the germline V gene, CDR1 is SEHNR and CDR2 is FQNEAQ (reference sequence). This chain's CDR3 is CAGGQVPSSYNSPLHF. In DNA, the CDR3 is TGTGCCGGAGGGCAGGTACCAAGCTCCTATAATTCACCCCTCCACTTT.

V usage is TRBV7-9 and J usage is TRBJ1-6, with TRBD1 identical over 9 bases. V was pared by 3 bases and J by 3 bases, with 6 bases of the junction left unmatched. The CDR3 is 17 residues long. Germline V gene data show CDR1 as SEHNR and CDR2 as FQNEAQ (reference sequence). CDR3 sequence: CASSLYPTGGYNSPLHF. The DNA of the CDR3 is TGTGCCAGCAGCTTGTACCCGACAGGGGGCTATAATTCACCCCTCCACTTT.

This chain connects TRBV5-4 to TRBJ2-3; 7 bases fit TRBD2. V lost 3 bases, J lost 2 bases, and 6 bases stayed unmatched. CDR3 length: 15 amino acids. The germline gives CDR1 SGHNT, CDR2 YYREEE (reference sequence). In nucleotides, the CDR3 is TGTGCCAGCAGCTCAGCGGGGAGATACACAGATACGCAGTATTTT. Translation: CASSSAGRYTDTQYF.

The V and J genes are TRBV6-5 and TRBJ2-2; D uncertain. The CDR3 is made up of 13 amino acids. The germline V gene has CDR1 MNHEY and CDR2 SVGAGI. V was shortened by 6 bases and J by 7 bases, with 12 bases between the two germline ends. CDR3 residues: CASSATGGGELFF. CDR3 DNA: TGTGCCAGCAGCGCTACGGGTGGCGGGGAGCTGTTTTTT.

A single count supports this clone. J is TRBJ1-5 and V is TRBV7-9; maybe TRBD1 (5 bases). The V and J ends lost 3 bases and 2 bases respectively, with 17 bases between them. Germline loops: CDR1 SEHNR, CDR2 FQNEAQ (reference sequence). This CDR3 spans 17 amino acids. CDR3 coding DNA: TGTGCCAGCAGCTTCATTCACCAGGACAACGGCAATCAGCCCCAGCATTTT. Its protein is CASSFIHQDNGNQPQHF.

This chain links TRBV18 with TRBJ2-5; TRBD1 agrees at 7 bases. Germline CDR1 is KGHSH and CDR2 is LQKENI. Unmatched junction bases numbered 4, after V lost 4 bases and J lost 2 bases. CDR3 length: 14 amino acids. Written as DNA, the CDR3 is TGTGCCAGCTCACAGGGGGCAGGGCAAGAGACCCAGTACTTC. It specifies CASSQGAGQETQYF. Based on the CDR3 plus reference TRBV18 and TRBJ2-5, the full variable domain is NAGVMQNPRHLVRRRGQEARLRCSPMKGHSHVYWYRQLPEEGLKFMVYLQKENIIDESGMPKERFSAEFPKEGPSILRIQQVVRGDSAAYFCASSQGAGQETQYFGPGTRLLVL.

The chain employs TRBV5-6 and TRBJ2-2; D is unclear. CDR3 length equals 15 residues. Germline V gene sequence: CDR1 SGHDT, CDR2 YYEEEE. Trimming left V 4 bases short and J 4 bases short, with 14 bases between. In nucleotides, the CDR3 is TGTGCCAGCAGCCTCTACTCTACTGGCACCGGGGAGCTGTTTTTT. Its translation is CASSLYSTGTGELFF.

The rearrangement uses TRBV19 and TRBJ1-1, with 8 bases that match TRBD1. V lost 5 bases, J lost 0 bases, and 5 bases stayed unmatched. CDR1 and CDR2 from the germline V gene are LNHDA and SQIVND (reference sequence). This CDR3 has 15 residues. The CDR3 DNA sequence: TGTGCCAGTAGTGGACGGACAGGGTTGAACACTGAAGCTTTCTTT. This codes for CASSGRTGLNTEAFF.

CDR3 in DNA: TGTGCCAGCACGGGACAGGGCGGGGAGCAGTACTTC. Protein: CASTGQGGEQYF. This rearrangement joins TRBV2 to TRBJ2-7, with 9 bases fitting TRBD1. The CDR3 loop spans 12 amino acids. V lost 7 bases to trimming and J lost 7 bases; unmatched junction nucleotides: 5. Germline V lookup: CDR1 SNHLY, CDR2 FYNNEI.